The clone carrying this T cell receptor (beta chain) came up a few times. As yet, its antigen is unknown. V dropped 0 bases and J dropped 4; count of bases not matched to a gene: 7. Germline values: CDR1 SQVTM, CDR2 ANQGSEA. The CDR3 runs to 16 residues. This specimen comes from a study of T cell repertoires in cytomegalovirus infection. Looking at the study overall: Matching HLA type, along with CMV infection, was indicated by public TCR beta signatures. Points from the study as a whole: Pooled public TCR beta family frequency picked out CMV carriers with the relevant HLA. CMV-specific TCR beta clonotypes restricted by HLA-C were the ones dominating the ex vivo response.

TCRdb fed the reads into MiXCR, producing one record per CDR3 protein. The data contain about 200,000 distinct CDR3 sequences, roughly 9% of them singletons. The chain is built from TRBV29-1 and TRBJ2-1; the match to TRBD2 covers 9 bases. The sample comprised PBMCs. This clonotype was sampled from a human donor in good health (CMV status not recorded). Some clones in this sample may be carry-over from other donors' samples. DNA for the CDR3: TGCAGCGTTGAAGACCCGCGGGAGGGCAGATACAATGAGCAGTTCTTC. Residues: CSVEDPREGRYNEQFF.